This T cell receptor (beta chain) was identified in a study of cytomegalovirus exposure and HLA in healthy donors. 13 Jbeta primers and 60 Vbeta primers were used for the PCR. Generated by immunoSEQ multiplex PCR, the TCRdb table keeps only in-frame clones and is missing some. Of roughly 100,000 clones detected, 75% to 85% appear once; the ten largest clones hold 3% to 3.5%. The specimen sequenced was PBMCs. The receptor was isolated from a man under 40 in good health and CMV-seropositive.

The CDR3 loop is CASSYEHPGRVKLFF. Here the CDR3 DNA reads TGTGCCAGCAGTTACGAGCACCCTGGGCGGGTAAAACTGTTTTTT. The chain is built from TRBV6-5 and TRBJ1-4; D gene uncertain. Germline V CDR1 and CDR2: MNHEY, SVGAGI. The CDR3 runs to 15 residues. The ends were cut back, 2 bases at V and 10 bases at J, with 17 bases in the middle.